This T cell receptor beta chain was identified in a study of T cell changes during pregnancy in multiple sclerosis. Profiled with immunoSEQ multiplex PCR; TCRdb holds only in-frame clones, not every one. The table lists about 83,000 clones, 91% of them singletons. V was clipped by 4 bases and J by 2 bases, with 21 bases between them. Germline V gene data show CDR1 as SGHTA and CDR2 as FQGNSA. The CDR3 covers 17 residues. The chain links TRBV7-2 to TRBJ2-7; a possible D gene is TRBD1 (5 bases). This clonotype originated in a female donor in good health, serving as a control in a pregnancy study. Some clones in this sample may be carry-over from other donors' samples. The source material was PBMCs, sampled in the first trimester of pregnancy. CDR3 nucleotide sequence: TGTGCCAGCAGCTCTGGGGCACTTCAACTTCGGGCCTACGAGCAGTACTTC. This encodes CASSSGALQLRAYEQYF.